The entry below describes one TCR beta chain. These data originate in a study of T cell repertoires in cytomegalovirus infection. Study summary: Matching HLA type, along with CMV infection, was indicated by public TCR beta signatures.

One entry per CDR3 protein results from TCRdb running MiXCR on the reads. The profile shows approximately 400,000 distinct CDR3 sequences, approximately 30% of them singletons. The CDR3 extends over 13 amino acids. The germline CDR1 and CDR2 sequences are MDHEN and SYDVKM. V shed 5 bases and J shed 0 bases, with 8 bases lying between them. The chain has TRBV28 and TRBJ2-7; unclear D gene. What was sequenced was PBMCs. This TCR was recovered from a human donor in good health (CMV status not recorded). Some clones in this sample may be carry-over from other donors' samples. The CDR3, as DNA: TGTGCCAGCAGTCGATCAGACTCCTACGAGCAGTACTTC. Protein sequence: CASSRSDSYEQYF.